A single sample is the source of the 15 T cell receptor beta chains below, sequenced in a study of blood T cell repertoires in COVID-19 (dated by TCRdb to about 2020). The method was the immunoSEQ multiplex PCR assay. As stored in TCRdb, this immuneACCESS dataset retains in-frame rearrangements with V and J assigned. A fraction of the clones does not appear; measured against another copy, unresolved V genes explain less than half of the discrepancy, and the remainder lacks a known reason. Recorded for this sample are 170,000 or so clones; roughly 83% of them occurred a single time. Clones ranked in the top ten supply 5.5% to 8% of the sample. The sample taken for sequencing was peripheral blood. These receptors were taken from a woman in her thirties or forties with COVID-19, enrolled during active disease.

The genes are TRBV25-1 and TRBJ2-7; 8 nucleotides line up with TRBD1. The germline V gene encodes CDR1 MGHDK and CDR2 SYGVNS. The CDR3 totals 12 residues. V lost 10 bases to trimming and J lost 3 bases; unmatched junction nucleotides: 5. DNA for the CDR3: TGTGCCACCTCAGGGGGCATCTACGAGCAGTACTTC. This gives the protein CATSGGIYEQYF.

The genes are TRBV12-3 or TRBV12-4 and TRBJ2-1; weak D call: TRBD1 (5 bases). The CDR3 spans 11 residues. V was trimmed by 2 bases and J by 9 bases, leaving 5 bases between them. CDR3 sequence (DNA): TGTGCCAGCAGTTTACAGGGTGAGCAGTTCTTC. It yields the protein CASSLQGEQFF.

The chain has TRBV7-2 and TRBJ2-2; TRBD1 agrees at 8 bases. The length of the CDR3 is 14 residues. Germline CDR1 and CDR2: SGHTA and FQGNSA. Trimming took 5 bases from V and 4 from J; bases not matched to a gene: 3. The CDR3, as DNA: TGTGCCAGCAGCCGGGACAGGCGCACCGGGGAGCTGTTTTTT. It specifies CASSRDRRTGELFF.

The genes are TRBV10-3 and TRBJ2-7; D perhaps matches TRBD2 (5 bases). Germline CDR1 reads ENHRY; CDR2 reads SYGVKD. The CDR3 totals 10 residues. V dropped 11 bases and J dropped 6 bases, with 11 bases sitting between them. Written as DNA, the CDR3 is TGTGCCGCGCCTCGGGGCGAGCAGTACTTC. Its protein product is CAAPRGEQYF.

This chain links TRBV11-2 with TRBJ2-7; 8 bases are a match to TRBD1. V lost 5 bases and J lost 6; bases outside the gene matches: 6. The CDR3 totals 13 residues. From germline, CDR1 is SGHAT and CDR2 FQNNGV. The chain's CDR3 is CASSLYRGSEQYF. CDR3 DNA sequence: TGTGCCAGCAGCCTATACAGGGGGAGCGAGCAGTACTTC. Together with reference TRBV11-2 and TRBJ2-7, the CDR3 gives the full variable domain: EAGVAQSPRYKIIEKRQSVAFWCNPISGHATLYWYQQILGQGPKLLIQFQNNGVVDDSQLPKDRFSAERLKGVDSTLKIQPAKLEDSAVYLCASSLYRGSEQYFGPGTRLTVT.

The V and J genes are TRBV14 and TRBJ1-1; D may be TRBD1 (6 bases). CDR1 and CDR2 from the germline V gene are SGHDN and FVKESK. Trimming shortened V by 1 base and J by 4 bases, and 16 bases separated the two germline ends. This CDR3 has 16 amino acids. The CDR3 sequence is CASSQVGRGAGTEAFF. The CDR3 DNA is TGTGCCAGCAGCCAAGTCGGACGGGGGGCGGGCACTGAAGCTTTCTTT.

The chain has TRBV29-1 and TRBJ1-2; possibly TRBD1 for D (5 bases). CDR3 length equals 11 residues. Germline assignment: CDR1 SQVTM and CDR2 ANQGSEA. CDR3 region: CGASANYGYTF. CDR3 sequence (DNA): TGCGGGGCCTCAGCTAACTATGGCTACACCTTC.

This clone was counted only a few times. The chain couples TRBV6-5 to TRBJ2-1; 9 bases are a match to TRBD2. Looked up from germline, CDR1 is MNHEY and CDR2 is SVGAGI. The ends lost 0 bases at V and 4 bases at J; junction bases unmatched: 4. The CDR3 has 16 residues. The CDR3 reads CASSYSAGGLYNEQFF. CDR3 DNA sequence: TGTGCCAGCAGTTACTCGGCGGGAGGGCTATACAATGAGCAGTTCTTC.

Only a few counts were recorded for this clone. The sample has other DNA sequences that encode this CDR3 too. V and J are TRBV9 and TRBJ1-5; D not resolved. The V end was cut by 0 bases, the J end by 3 bases, with 7 bases between. Per the germline V gene, CDR1 is SGDLS and CDR2 is YYNGEE. The CDR3 contains 14 residues. The CDR3 loop is CASSVAGSNQPQHF. The CDR3 coding sequence is TGTGCCAGCAGCGTAGCAGGTTCCAATCAGCCCCAGCATTTT.

The genes are TRBV19 and TRBJ2-7; 8 nucleotides agree with TRBD2. Per the germline V gene, CDR1 is LNHDA and CDR2 is SQIVND (reference sequence). The CDR3 extends over 15 amino acids. V lost 3 bases, J lost 4 bases, and 8 bases stayed unmatched. CDR3 bases: TGTGCCAGTAGTATCGCCGGGACTAGACGGTACGAGCAGTACTTC. This codes for CASSIAGTRRYEQYF.

The gene calls are TRBV11-3 and TRBJ2-1, with D possibly being TRBD2 (6 bases). The ends were cut back, 8 bases at V and 4 bases at J, with 12 bases in the middle. The CDR3 extends over 13 amino acids. Germline V gene data show CDR1 as SGHNT and CDR2 as YENEEA. CDR3 DNA: TGTGCCAGCGGGGCGGGAAATTACAATGAGCAGTTCTTC. Its protein product is CASGAGNYNEQFF.

This clone has more than one count but fewer than ten. The same CDR3 arises from other DNA sequences in this sample as well. The chain has TRBV10-1 and TRBJ1-6; D gene unclear. CDR3 length: 15 residues. Germline V gene lookup returns CDR1 WNHNN and CDR2 SYGVQD (reference sequence). With 0 bases removed from V and 3 bases from J, the gap between germline ends came to 6 bases. CDR3 sequence reads: CASSESSSYNSPLHF. The CDR3 DNA reads TGCGCCAGCAGTGAGTCGTCCAGCTATAATTCACCCCTCCACTTT.

This clone was observed a handful of times. J is TRBJ1-4 and V is TRBV6-5; 8 bases fit TRBD1. Looked up from germline, CDR1 is MNHEY and CDR2 is SVGAGI. Trimming cost V 7 bases and J 8 bases; bases outside gene matches: 12. This CDR3 has 15 amino acids. The CDR3 DNA reads TGTGCCAGCACCTATAGGACAGGGCGGGACGAAAAACTGTTTTTT. Translating it yields CASTYRTGRDEKLFF.

The V and J genes are TRBV6-5 and TRBJ2-5; possibly TRBD2 for D (6 bases). Deletions cut 4 bases from V and 6 bases from J, with 21 bases between. The germline CDR1 and CDR2 sequences are MNHEY and SVGAGI. This CDR3 region has 16 residues. CDR3 sequence (DNA): TGTGCCAGCAGTTCGTCTGCAACTAGCCGGATAAAGACCCAGTACTTC. It yields the protein CASSSSATSRIKTQYF.

This chain connects TRBV19 to TRBJ1-5; D remains unclear. This CDR3 spans 13 amino acids. Germline V gene lookup returns CDR1 LNHDA and CDR2 SQIVND (reference sequence). Trimming took off 8 bases at V and 6 bases at J, with 14 bases between the two ends. The CDR3: CASRIGYSQPQHF. Here the CDR3 DNA reads TGTGCCAGTCGGATAGGGTATAGTCAGCCCCAGCATTTT. The complete variable domain, with remaining parts taken from reference TRBV19 and TRBJ1-5, reads DGGITQSPKYLFRKEGQNVTLSCEQNLNHDAMYWYRQDPGQGLRLIYYSQIVNDFQKGDIAEGYSVSREKKESFPLTVTSAQKNPTAFYLCASRIGYSQPQHFGDGTRLSIL.